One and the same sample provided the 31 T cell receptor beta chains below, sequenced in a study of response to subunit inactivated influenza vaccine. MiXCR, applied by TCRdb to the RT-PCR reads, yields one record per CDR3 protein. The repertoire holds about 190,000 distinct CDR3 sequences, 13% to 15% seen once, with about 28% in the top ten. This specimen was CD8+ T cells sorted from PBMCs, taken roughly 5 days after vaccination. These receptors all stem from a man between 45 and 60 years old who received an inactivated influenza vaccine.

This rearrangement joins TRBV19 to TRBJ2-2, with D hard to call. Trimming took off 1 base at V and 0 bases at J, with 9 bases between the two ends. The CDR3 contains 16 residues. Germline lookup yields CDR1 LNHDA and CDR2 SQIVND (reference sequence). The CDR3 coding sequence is TGTGCCAGTAGTATAGCCAACGGACCGAACACCGGGGAGCTGTTTTTT. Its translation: CASSIANGPNTGELFF.

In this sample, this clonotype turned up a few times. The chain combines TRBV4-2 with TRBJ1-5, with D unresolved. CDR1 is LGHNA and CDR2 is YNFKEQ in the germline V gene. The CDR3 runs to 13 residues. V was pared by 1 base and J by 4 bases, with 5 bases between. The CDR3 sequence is CASSQVPNQPQHF. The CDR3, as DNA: TGTGCCAGCAGCCAAGTCCCGAATCAGCCCCAGCATTTT.

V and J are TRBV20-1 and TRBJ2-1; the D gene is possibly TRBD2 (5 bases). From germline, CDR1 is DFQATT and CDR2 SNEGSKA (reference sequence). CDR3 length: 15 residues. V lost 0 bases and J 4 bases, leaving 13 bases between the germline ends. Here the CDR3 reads CSARDQGGPYNEQFF. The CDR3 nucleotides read TGCAGTGCTAGAGATCAAGGAGGACCTTACAATGAGCAGTTCTTC.

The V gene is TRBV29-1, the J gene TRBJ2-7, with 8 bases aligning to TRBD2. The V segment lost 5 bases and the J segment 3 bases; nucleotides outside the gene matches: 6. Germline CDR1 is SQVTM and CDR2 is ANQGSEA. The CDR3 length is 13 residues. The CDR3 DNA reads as TGCAGCGTTAGTGGTAGCGGGGACTACGAGCAGTACTTC. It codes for CSVSGSGDYEQYF.

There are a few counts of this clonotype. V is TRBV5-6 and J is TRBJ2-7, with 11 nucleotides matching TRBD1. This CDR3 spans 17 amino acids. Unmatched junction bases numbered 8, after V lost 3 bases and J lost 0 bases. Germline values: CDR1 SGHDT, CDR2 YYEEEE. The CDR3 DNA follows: TGTGCCAGCAGCTACGGACAGGGGGCGGGGAGCTCCTACGAGCAGTACTTC. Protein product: CASSYGQGAGSSYEQYF. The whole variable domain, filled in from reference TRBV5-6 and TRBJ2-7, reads DAGVTQSPTHLIKTRGQQVTLRCSPKSGHDTVSWYQQALGQGPQFIFQYYEEEERQRGNFPDRFSGHQFPNYSSELNVNALLLGDSALYLCASSYGQGAGSSYEQYFGPGTRLTVT.

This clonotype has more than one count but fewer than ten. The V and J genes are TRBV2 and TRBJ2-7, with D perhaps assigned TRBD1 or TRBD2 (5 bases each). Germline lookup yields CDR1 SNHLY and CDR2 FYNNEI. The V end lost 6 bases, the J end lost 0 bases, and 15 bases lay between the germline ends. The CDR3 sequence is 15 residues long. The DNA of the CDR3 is TGTGCCAGCAGCCTGGGACCCCGAGCCTCCTACGAGCAGTACTTC. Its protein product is CASSLGPRASYEQYF.

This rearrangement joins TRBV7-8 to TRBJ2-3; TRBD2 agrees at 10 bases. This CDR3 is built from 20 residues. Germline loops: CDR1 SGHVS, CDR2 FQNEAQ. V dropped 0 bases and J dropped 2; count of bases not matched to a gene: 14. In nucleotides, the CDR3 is TGTGCCAGCAGCTTAGCGCTAATGGCTAGCGGGAGTAGGGACACAGATACGCAGTATTTT. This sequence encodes CASSLALMASGSRDTDTQYF.

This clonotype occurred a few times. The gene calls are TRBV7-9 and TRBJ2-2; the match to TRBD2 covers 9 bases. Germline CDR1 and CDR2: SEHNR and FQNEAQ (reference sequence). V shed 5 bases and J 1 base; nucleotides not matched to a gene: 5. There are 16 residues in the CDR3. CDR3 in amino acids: CASSPRGGENTGELFF. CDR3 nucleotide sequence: TGTGCCAGCAGCCCTCGCGGGGGGGAGAACACCGGGGAGCTGTTTTTT.

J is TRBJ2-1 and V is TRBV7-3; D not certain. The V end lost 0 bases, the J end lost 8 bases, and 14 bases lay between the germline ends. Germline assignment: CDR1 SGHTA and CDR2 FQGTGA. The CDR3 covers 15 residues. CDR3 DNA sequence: TGTGCCAGCAGCTTAACGTTCGGTCTTTATGATGAGCAGTTCTTC. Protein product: CASSLTFGLYDEQFF.

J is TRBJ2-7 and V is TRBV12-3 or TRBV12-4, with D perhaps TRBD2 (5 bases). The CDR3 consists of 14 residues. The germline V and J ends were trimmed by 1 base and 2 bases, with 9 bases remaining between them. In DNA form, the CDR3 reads TGTGCCAGCAGTTTAGATGGGAGTACCTACGAGCAGTACTTC. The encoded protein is CASSLDGSTYEQYF.

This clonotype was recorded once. The CDR3 nucleotides read TGTGCCAGCACCCCCGGGACTAGCGGGGGGGCGTCCTACAATGAGCAGTTCTTC. Protein: CASTPGTSGGASYNEQFF. This chain links TRBV7-8 with TRBJ2-1; the match to TRBD2 covers 16 bases. J lost 1 base, V lost 7 bases, and 7 bases had no gene match. Germline V gene lookup returns CDR1 SGHVS and CDR2 FQNEAQ. CDR3 length equals 18 residues. The full variable domain, rest sourced from reference TRBV7-8 and TRBJ2-1, is GAGVSQSPRYKVAKRGQDVALRCDPISGHVSLFWYQQALGQGPEFLTYFQNEAQLDKSGLPSDRFFAERPEGSVSTLKIQRTQQEDSAVYLCASTPGTSGGASYNEQFFGPGTRLTVL.

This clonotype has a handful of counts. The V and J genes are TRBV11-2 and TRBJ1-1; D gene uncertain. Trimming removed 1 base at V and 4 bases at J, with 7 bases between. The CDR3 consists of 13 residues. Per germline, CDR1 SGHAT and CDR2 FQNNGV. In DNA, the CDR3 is TGTGCCAGCAGCTTAGGGGAGATCACTGAAGCTTTCTTT. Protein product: CASSLGEITEAFF. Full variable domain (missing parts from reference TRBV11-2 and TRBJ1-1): EAGVAQSPRYKIIEKRQSVAFWCNPISGHATLYWYQQILGQGPKLLIQFQNNGVVDDSQLPKDRFSAERLKGVDSTLKIQPAKLEDSAVYLCASSLGEITEAFFGQGTRLTVV.

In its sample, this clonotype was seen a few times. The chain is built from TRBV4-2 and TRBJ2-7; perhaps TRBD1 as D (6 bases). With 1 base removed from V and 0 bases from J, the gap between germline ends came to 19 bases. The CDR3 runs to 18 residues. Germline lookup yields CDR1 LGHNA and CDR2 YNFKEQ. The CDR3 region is CASSQVGELRGPSYEQYF. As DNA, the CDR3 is TGTGCCAGCAGCCAAGTAGGGGAACTCAGGGGCCCCTCCTACGAGCAGTACTTC.

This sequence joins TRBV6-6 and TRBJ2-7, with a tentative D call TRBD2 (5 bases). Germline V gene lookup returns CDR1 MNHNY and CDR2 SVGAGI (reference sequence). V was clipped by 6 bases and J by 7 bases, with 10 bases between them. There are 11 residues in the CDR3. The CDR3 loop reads CASRIGEEQYF. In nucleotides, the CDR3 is TGTGCCAGCAGGATCGGGGAAGAGCAGTACTTC.

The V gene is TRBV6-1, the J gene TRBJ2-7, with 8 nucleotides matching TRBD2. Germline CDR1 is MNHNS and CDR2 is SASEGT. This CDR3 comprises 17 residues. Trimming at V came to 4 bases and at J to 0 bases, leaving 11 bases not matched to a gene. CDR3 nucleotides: TGTGCCAGCAGTGTAGATCTTGAGACTAGCGACTCCTACGAGCAGTACTTC. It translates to CASSVDLETSDSYEQYF.

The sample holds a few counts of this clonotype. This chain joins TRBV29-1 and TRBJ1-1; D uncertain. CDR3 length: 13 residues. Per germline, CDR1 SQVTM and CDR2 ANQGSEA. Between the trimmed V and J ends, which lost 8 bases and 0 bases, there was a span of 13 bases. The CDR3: CSFSRSMNTEAFF. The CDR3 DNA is TGCAGCTTTTCCAGGTCCATGAACACTGAAGCTTTCTTT. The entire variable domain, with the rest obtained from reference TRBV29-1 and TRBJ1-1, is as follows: SAVISQKPSRDICQRGTSLTIQCQVDSQVTMMFWYRQQPGQSLTLIATANQGSEATYESGFVIDKFPISRPNLTFSTLTVSNMSPEDSSIYLCSFSRSMNTEAFFGQGTRLTVV.

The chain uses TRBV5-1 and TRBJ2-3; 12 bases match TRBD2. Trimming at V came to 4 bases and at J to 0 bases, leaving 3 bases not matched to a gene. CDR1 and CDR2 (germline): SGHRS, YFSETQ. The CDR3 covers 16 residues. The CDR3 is CASSKTSGGSTDTQYF. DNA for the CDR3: TGCGCCAGCAGCAAGACTAGCGGGGGTAGCACAGATACGCAGTATTTT. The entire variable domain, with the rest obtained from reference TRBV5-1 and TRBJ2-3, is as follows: KAGVTQTPRYLIKTRGQQVTLSCSPISGHRSVSWYQQTPGQGLQFLFEYFSETQRNKGNFPGRFSGRQFSNSRSEMNVSTLELGDSALYLCASSKTSGGSTDTQYFGPGTRLTVL.

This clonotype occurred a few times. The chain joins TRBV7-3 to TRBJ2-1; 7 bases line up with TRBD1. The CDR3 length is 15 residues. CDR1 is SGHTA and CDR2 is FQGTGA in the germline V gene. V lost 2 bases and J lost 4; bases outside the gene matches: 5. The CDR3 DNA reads TGTGCCAGCAGCTTATGGGACAGCCCTTACAATGAGCAGTTCTTC. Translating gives CASSLWDSPYNEQFF.

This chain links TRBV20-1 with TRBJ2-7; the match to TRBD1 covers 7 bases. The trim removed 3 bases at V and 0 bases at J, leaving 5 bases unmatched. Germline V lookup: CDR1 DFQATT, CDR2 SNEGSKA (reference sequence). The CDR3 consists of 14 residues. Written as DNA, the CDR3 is TGCAGTGCTAGTATGGGACAGCTCTCCTACGAGCAGTACTTC. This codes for CSASMGQLSYEQYF.

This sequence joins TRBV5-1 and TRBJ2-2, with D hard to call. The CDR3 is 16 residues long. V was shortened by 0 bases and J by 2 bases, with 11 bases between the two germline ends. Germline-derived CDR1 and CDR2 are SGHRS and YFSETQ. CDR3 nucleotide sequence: TGCGCCAGCAGCTTGGCCATGGGGTTCAACACCGGGGAGCTGTTTTTT. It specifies CASSLAMGFNTGELFF.

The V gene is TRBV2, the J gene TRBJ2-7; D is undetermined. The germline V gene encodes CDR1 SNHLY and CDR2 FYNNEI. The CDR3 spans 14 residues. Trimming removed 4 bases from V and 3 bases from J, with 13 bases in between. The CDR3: CASSVKGFSYEQYF. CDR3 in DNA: TGTGCCAGCAGTGTCAAGGGCTTCAGCTACGAGCAGTACTTC.

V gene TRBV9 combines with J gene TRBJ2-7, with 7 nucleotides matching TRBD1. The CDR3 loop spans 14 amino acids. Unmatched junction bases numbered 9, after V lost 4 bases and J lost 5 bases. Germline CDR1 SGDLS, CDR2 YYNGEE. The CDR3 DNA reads TGTGCCAGCAGCCCCTACAGGGGCGTCCACGAGCAGTACTTC. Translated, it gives CASSPYRGVHEQYF.

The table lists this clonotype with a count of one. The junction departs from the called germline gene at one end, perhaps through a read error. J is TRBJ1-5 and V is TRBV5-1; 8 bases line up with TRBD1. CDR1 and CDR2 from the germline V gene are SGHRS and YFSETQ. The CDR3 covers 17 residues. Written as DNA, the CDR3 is TGCTCCAGCAGCGCCGGCCCGACAGGGGACGTCTATCAGCCCCAGCATTTT. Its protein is CSSSAGPTGDVYQPQHF.

The CDR3 nucleotides read TGTGCCAGCAGCCAAGAGAGTATCCCCAGCTCCTACAATGAGCAGTTCTTC. Its translation is CASSQESIPSSYNEQFF. The V call is TRBV4-2, the J call TRBJ2-1; D gene ambiguous. V gave up 0 bases and J gave up 0 bases, with 12 bases separating them. The CDR3 runs to 17 residues. Germline lookup yields CDR1 LGHNA and CDR2 YNFKEQ.

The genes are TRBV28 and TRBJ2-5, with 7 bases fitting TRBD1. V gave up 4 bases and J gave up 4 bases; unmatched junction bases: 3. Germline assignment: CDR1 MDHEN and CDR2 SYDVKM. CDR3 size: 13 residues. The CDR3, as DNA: TGTGCCAGCAGTTCTGACAGGGTAGAGACCCAGTACTTC. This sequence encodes CASSSDRVETQYF.

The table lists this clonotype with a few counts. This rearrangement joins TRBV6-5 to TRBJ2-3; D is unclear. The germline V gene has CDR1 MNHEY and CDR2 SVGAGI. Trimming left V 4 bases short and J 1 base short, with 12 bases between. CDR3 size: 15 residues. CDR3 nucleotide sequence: TGTGCCAGCAGTTCTCGAAAAAGGCGCACAGATACGCAGTATTTT. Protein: CASSSRKRRTDTQYF.

The DNA for the CDR3 is TGTGCCAGCAGTGATATGCGGGGACAGGGGCCTTACGCTGGGGCCAACGTCCTGACTTTC. Amino acid sequence: CASSDMRGQGPYAGANVLTF. V is TRBV6-1 and J is TRBJ2-6, with 10 bases aligning to TRBD1. The CDR3 length is 20 residues. Germline-derived CDR1 and CDR2 are MNHNS and SASEGT. V shed 3 bases and J 2 bases; nucleotides not matched to a gene: 13.

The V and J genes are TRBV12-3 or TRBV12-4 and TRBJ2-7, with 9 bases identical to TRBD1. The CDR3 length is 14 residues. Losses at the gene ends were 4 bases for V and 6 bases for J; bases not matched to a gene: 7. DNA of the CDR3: TGTGCCAGCAGTTGGGACAGGGCTGTCCGCGAGCAGTACTTC. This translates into CASSWDRAVREQYF.

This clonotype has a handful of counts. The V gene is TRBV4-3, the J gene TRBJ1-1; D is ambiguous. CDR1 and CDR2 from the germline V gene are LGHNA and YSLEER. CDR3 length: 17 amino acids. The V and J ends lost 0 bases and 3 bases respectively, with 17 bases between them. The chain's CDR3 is CASSQEGRLDIDTEAFF. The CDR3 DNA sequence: TGCGCCAGCAGCCAAGAAGGTCGACTGGATATAGACACTGAAGCTTTCTTT.

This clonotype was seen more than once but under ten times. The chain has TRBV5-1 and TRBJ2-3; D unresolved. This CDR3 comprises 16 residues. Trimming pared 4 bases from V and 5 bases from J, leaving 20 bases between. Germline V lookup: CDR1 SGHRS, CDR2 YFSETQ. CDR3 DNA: TGCGCCAGCAGCCTTCATCCGGCCTCCCCCCTAGATACGCAGTATTTT. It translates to CASSLHPASPLDTQYF.

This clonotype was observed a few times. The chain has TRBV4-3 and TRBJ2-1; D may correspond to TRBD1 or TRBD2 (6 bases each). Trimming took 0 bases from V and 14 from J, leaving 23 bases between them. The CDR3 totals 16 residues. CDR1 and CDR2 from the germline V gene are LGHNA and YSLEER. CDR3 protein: CASSQDGVQGAGLKFF. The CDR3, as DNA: TGCGCCAGCAGCCAAGACGGGGTACAGGGAGCGGGTCTTAAGTTCTTC.